The 13 T cell receptor beta chains below come from one sample, sequenced in a study of preoperative IRX-2 immunotherapy in early breast cancer. Measured with immunoSEQ multiplex PCR; TCRdb has only the in-frame clones, and not every one. Of some 32,000 clones listed, about four fifths were seen once; the top ten hold around 2.3%. The sample's treatment: preoperative locoregional IRX-2 cytokine immunotherapy. Sequences were derived from lymph node tissue, sampled from a patient treated with IRX-2 immunotherapy. These receptors were taken from a human donor with breast cancer.

The J gene is TRBJ2-3, the V gene TRBV28; 10 nucleotides align to TRBD1. V lost 6 bases, J lost 6 bases, and 6 bases stayed unmatched. Germline CDR1 is MDHEN and CDR2 is SYDVKM. The CDR3 contains 14 residues. In DNA form, the CDR3 reads TGTGCCAGCAGGCGACAGGGGGCTTTGGATACGCAGTATTTT. It specifies CASRRQGALDTQYF.

The chain combines TRBV10-2 with TRBJ1-6; no firm D call. The germline gives CDR1 WSHSY, CDR2 SAAADI. The CDR3 has 14 residues. Trimming shortened V by 5 bases and J by 9 bases, and 14 bases separated the two germline ends. The CDR3, as DNA: TGCGCCAGCAGTATTGGGCAAACCCCTTCACCCCTCCACTTT. Translating it yields CASSIGQTPSPLHF.

The gene calls are TRBV6-8 and TRBJ2-5; D is ambiguous. The CDR3 consists of 12 residues. CDR1 is MNHGY, CDR2 SAAAGT, per germline. Trimming cost V 7 bases and J 2 bases, with 8 bases left between them. CDR3 protein: CASKRSQETQYF. The CDR3 bases are TGTGCCAGCAAGAGGTCTCAAGAGACCCAGTACTTC.

The rearrangement uses TRBV6-8 and TRBJ1-1, with 7 bases aligning to TRBD1. The length of the CDR3 is 14 residues. The junction had 6 bases not matched to a gene; V was cut back by 4 bases and J by 4 bases. Germline CDR1 MNHGY, CDR2 SAAAGT. The CDR3 region has the DNA TGTGCCAGCAGTTGGAGGGACAGACCCACTGAAGCTTTCTTT. Amino acids: CASSWRDRPTEAFF.

The rearrangement joins TRBV15 to TRBJ2-7; D remains ambiguous. From germline, CDR1 is LNHNV and CDR2 YYDKDF (reference sequence). Trimming removed 5 bases at V and 2 bases at J, with 13 bases between. This CDR3 spans 14 amino acids. DNA for the CDR3: TGTGCCACCAGCCCCCTAGGTGGGGCCTACGAGCAGTACTTC. Translating it yields CATSPLGGAYEQYF.

The chain is built from TRBV15 and TRBJ1-5; D remains ambiguous. Looked up from germline, CDR1 is LNHNV and CDR2 is YYDKDF (reference sequence). Trimming took off 1 base at V and 1 base at J, with 5 bases between the two ends. The CDR3 consists of 14 residues. The CDR3, as DNA: TGTGCCACCAGCAGAGTCAGGAGCAATCAGCCCCAGCATTTT. This gives the protein CATSRVRSNQPQHF.

The chain has TRBV6-8 and TRBJ2-1, with D uncertain. V was clipped by 5 bases and J by 6 bases, with 17 bases between them. The germline V gene has CDR1 MNHGY and CDR2 SAAAGT. This CDR3 is 15 amino acids long. CDR3 protein: CASSLSLGGPNEQFF. The CDR3 DNA follows: TGTGCCAGCAGTCTGTCCCTAGGCGGTCCCAATGAGCAGTTCTTC.

This rearrangement joins TRBV5-1 to TRBJ2-1; possibly TRBD1 or TRBD2 for D (5 bases each). This CDR3 spans 15 amino acids. The germline V and J ends were trimmed by 5 bases and 5 bases, with 17 bases remaining between them. Per germline, CDR1 SGHRS and CDR2 YFSETQ. As DNA, the CDR3 is TGCGCCAGCAGAGGGGAGATACTAGGCCACAATGAGCAGTTCTTC. It is translated as CASRGEILGHNEQFF.

V and J are TRBV29-1 and TRBJ1-1; D unclear. The CDR3 consists of 12 residues. V was shortened by 6 bases and J by 4 bases, with 12 bases between the two germline ends. CDR1 and CDR2 from the germline V gene are SQVTM and ANQGSEA. The CDR3 reads CSVGPVGTEAFF. DNA of the CDR3: TGCAGCGTCGGGCCCGTAGGCACTGAAGCTTTCTTT.

The rearrangement joins TRBV18 to TRBJ1-1; D gene unclear. The CDR3 spans 15 residues. Germline lookup yields CDR1 KGHSH and CDR2 LQKENI. Trimming stripped 2 bases from V and 1 base from J, with 11 bases between. CDR3 protein: CASSPGLEPNTEAFF. CDR3 coding DNA: TGTGCCAGCTCACCAGGCCTAGAACCGAACACTGAAGCTTTCTTT.

J is TRBJ2-7 and V is TRBV18; 7 bases map to TRBD2. With V trimmed by 4 bases and J by 5 bases, 8 bases remained unmatched. Germline V gene data show CDR1 as KGHSH and CDR2 as LQKENI. CDR3 length: 14 residues. CDR3 protein: CASSRDPREDEQYF. The DNA of the CDR3 is TGTGCCAGCTCACGAGATCCCCGGGAGGACGAGCAGTACTTC.

The CDR3, as DNA: TGTGCCAGCAGCTCCCTACGGGAGAGTGAGCAGTACTTC. Translating it yields CASSSLRESEQYF. This chain uses TRBV5-8 with TRBJ2-7; tentative D call: TRBD2 (6 bases). Trimming left V 3 bases short and J 7 bases short, with 14 bases between. Per the germline V gene, CDR1 is SGHTS and CDR2 is YDEGEE. The CDR3 consists of 13 residues.

This clone counts as medium-sized. The junction departs from germline at one end; a sequencing error may be responsible. The J gene is TRBJ1-2, the V gene TRBV15; D is ambiguous. This CDR3 is built from 14 residues. Germline CDR1 is LNHNV and CDR2 is YYDKDF (reference sequence). CDR3 amino acids: CATSGEDGPYGYTF. The CDR3 nucleotides are TGTGCCACCAGCGGAGAGGACGGGCCCTATGGCTACACCTTC.